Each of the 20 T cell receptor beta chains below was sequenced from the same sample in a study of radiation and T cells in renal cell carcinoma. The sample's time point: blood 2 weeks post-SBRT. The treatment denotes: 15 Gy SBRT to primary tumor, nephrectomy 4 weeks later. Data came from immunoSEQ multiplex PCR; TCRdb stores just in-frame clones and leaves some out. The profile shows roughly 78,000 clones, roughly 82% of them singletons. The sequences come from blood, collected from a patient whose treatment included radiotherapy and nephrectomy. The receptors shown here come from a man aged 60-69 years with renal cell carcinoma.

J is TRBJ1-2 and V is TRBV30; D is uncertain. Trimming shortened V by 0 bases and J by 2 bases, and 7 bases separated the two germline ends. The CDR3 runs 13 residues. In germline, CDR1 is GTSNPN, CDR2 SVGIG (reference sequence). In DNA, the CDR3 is TGTGCCTGGAGTGTTACAGAGAACTATGGCTACACCTTC. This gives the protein CAWSVTENYGYTF.

CDR3 protein: CASRGPGRQTQYF. CDR3 coding DNA: TGTGCCAGCAGGGGGCCGGGTAGGCAGACCCAGTACTTC. The rearrangement joins TRBV27 to TRBJ2-5, with D tentatively TRBD1 (5 bases). V shed 6 bases and J shed 6 bases, with 14 bases lying between them. The CDR3 length is 13 residues. Germline V gene sequence: CDR1 MNHEY, CDR2 SMNVEV (reference sequence).

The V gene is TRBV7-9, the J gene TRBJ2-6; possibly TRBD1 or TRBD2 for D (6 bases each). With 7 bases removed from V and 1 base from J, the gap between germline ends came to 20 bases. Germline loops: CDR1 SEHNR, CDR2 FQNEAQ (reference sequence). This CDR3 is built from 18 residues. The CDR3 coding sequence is TGTGCCAGCACCATAGGGGGGTGGACCTCTTCTGGGGCCAACGTCCTGACTTTC. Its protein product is CASTIGGWTSSGANVLTF.

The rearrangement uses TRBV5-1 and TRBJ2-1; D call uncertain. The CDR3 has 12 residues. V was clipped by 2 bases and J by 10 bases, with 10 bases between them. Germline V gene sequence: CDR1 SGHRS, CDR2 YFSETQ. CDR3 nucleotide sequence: TGCGCCAGCAGCTTATCCCCAAGGGAGCAGTTCTTC. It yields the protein CASSLSPREQFF. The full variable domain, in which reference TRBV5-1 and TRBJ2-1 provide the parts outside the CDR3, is KAGVTQTPRYLIKTRGQQVTLSCSPISGHRSVSWYQQTPGQGLQFLFEYFSETQRNKGNFPGRFSGRQFSNSRSEMNVSTLELGDSALYLCASSLSPREQFFGPGTRLTVL.

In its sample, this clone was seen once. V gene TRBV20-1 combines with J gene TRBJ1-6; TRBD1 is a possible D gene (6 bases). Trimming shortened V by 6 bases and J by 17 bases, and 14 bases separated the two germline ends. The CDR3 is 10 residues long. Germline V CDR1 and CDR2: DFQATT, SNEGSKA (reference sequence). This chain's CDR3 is CSAGRTDFHF. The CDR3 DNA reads TGCAGTGCCGGACGGACAGACTTCCACTTT.

For the CDR3, the DNA is TGTGCCAGCAGCTTAGCATCTAGCGGGAGGTGGTACGAGCAGTACTTC. This codes for CASSLASSGRWYEQYF. V and J are TRBV7-6 and TRBJ2-7; 11 nucleotides match TRBD2. V shed 0 bases and J 4 bases; nucleotides not matched to a gene: 5. Germline-derived CDR1 and CDR2 are SGHVS and FNYEAQ. This CDR3 is built from 16 residues.

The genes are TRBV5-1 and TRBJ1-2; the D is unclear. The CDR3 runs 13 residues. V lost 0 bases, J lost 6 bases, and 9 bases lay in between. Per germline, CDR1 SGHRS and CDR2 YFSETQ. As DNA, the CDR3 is TGCGCCAGCAGCTTGGTCTCATATAATGGCTACACCTTC. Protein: CASSLVSYNGYTF.

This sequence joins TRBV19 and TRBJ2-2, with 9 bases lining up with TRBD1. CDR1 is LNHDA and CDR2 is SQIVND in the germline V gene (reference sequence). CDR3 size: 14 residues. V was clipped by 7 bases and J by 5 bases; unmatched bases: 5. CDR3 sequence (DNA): TGTGCCAGTATTGGGACAGGGAAGACCGGGGAGCTGTTTTTT. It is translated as CASIGTGKTGELFF.

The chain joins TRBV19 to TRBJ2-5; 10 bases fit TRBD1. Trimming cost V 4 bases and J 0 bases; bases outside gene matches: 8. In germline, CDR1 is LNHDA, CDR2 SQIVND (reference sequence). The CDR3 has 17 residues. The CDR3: CASSTYRDRGYQETQYF. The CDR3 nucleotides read TGTGCCAGTAGTACCTACCGGGACAGGGGATACCAAGAGACCCAGTACTTC.

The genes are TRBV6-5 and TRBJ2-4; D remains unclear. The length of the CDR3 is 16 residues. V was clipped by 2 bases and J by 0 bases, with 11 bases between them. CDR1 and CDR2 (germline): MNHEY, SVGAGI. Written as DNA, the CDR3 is TGTGCCAGCAGTTACGATACGTCCCTAGCCAAAAACATTCAGTACTTC. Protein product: CASSYDTSLAKNIQYF.

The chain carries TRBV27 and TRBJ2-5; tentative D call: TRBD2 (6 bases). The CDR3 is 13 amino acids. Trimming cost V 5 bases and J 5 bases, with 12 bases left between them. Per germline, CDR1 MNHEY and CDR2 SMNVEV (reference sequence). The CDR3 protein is CASSVGGPETQYF. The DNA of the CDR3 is TGTGCCAGCAGTGTGGGAGGCCCGGAGACCCAGTACTTC.

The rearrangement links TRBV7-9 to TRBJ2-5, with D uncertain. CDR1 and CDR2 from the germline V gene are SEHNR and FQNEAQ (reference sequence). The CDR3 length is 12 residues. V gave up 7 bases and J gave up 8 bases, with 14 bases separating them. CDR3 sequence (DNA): TGTGCCAGCACCCTCCCCCATCAAACCCAGTACTTC. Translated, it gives CASTLPHQTQYF.

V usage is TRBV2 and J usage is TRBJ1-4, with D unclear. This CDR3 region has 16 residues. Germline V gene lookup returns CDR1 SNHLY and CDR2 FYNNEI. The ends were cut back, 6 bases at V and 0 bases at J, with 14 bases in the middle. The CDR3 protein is CASSAPLSPTNEKLFF. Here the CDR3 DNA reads TGTGCCAGCAGCGCTCCCCTGTCGCCAACTAATGAAAAACTGTTTTTT.

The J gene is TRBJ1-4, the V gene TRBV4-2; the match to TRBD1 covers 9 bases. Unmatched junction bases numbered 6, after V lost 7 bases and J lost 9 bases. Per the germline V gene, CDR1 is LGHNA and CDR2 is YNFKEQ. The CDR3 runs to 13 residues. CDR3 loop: CASNRQGGKKLFF. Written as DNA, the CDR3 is TGTGCCAGCAACAGACAGGGGGGTAAAAAACTGTTTTTT.

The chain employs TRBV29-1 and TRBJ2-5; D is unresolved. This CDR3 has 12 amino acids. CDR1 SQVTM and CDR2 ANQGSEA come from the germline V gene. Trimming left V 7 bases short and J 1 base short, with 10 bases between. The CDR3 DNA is TGCAGCGCAAAGGAAAGCCAAGAGACCCAGTACTTC. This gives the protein CSAKESQETQYF.

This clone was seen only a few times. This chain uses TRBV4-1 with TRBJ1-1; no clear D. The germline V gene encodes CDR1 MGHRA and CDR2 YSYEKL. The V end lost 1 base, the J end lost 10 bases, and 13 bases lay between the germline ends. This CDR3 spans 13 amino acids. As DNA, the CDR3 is TGCGCCAGCAGCCAAGTTAGCGGCCCGGCAGCTTTCTTT. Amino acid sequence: CASSQVSGPAAFF.

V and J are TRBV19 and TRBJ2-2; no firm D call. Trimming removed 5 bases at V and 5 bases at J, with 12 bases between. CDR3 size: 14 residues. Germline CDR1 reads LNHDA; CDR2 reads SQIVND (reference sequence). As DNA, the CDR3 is TGTGCCAGTAGTCCTGGGATCTATACCGGGGAGCTGTTTTTT. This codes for CASSPGIYTGELFF.

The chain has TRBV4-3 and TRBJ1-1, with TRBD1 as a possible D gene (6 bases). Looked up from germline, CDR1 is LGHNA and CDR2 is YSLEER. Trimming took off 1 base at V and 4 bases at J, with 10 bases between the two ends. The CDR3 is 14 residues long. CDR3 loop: CASSQGSRGTEAFF. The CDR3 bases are TGCGCCAGCAGCCAAGGGTCCAGGGGCACTGAAGCTTTCTTT.

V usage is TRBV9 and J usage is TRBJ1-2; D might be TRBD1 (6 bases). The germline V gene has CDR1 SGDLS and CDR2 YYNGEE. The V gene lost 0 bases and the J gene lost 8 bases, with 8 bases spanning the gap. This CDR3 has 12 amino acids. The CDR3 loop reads CASSVAGGGYTF. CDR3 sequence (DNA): TGTGCCAGCAGCGTAGCGGGGGGCGGCTACACCTTC.

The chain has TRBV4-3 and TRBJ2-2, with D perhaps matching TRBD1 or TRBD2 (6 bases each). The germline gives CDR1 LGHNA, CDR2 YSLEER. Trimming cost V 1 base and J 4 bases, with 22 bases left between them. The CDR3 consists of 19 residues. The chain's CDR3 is CASSQGASMGGSTTGELFF. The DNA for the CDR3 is TGCGCCAGCAGCCAAGGGGCCAGCATGGGGGGCTCGACCACCGGGGAGCTGTTTTTT.